This record covers a single T cell receptor (beta chain). The data were taken from a study of PD-L1 blockade in urothelial cancer. Specified time point: peripheral blood 6 weeks after treatment start. Profiling relied on immunoSEQ multiplex PCR, and the TCRdb table lists in-frame clones only, not all of them. The data show about 43,000 clones, about 80% seen once. The CDR3 runs to 14 residues. J was trimmed by 6 bases and V by 4 bases; bases with no gene match: 6. Per germline, CDR1 SGHRS and CDR2 YFSETQ. The sample in question was PBMCs, obtained around atezolizumab (anti-PD-L1) treatment. The TCR comes from a man between 60 and 70 years old with urothelial cancer. The J gene is TRBJ1-2, the V gene TRBV5-1; TRBD1 matches 10 bases. The CDR3 sequence: CASSIATGGDGYTF. The CDR3 region has the DNA TGCGCCAGCAGCATAGCGACAGGGGGCGATGGCTACACCTTC.